In this sample, the clone carrying this T cell receptor beta chain turned up many times. Its specificity is unknown. TCR beta CDR3 regions were amplified from RNA transcripts. In the first-round RT-PCR of the TCR CDR3, the HTBI primer set was used. From the multiplex PCR reads, TCRdb called clonotypes with MiXCR, one entry per CDR3 protein. The table includes hundreds of thousands of distinct CDR3 sequences, roughly 15% detected once. These data originate in a study of T cells in Graves' hyperthyroidism and ophthalmopathy. Patients with uncontrolled infections, other autoimmune diseases, pregnancy or lactation were excluded. V was trimmed by 7 bases and J by 6 bases, leaving 10 bases between them. CDR1 is MNHNS, CDR2 SASEGT, per germline. The CDR3 has 13 residues. General study findings and limits: The majority of expanded thyroid clonotypes above 0.001 also appeared in blood. A 13 V-J signature model discriminated ophthalmopathy versus stable hyperthyroidism.

This clonotype was sampled from a woman in her late teens or twenties with Graves' ophthalmopathy. The genes are TRBV6-1 and TRBJ1-6; D gene uncertain. The sequencing input was blood. Here the CDR3 reads CASTTHSNSPLHF. The CDR3 nucleotides are TGTGCCAGCACCACCCACAGTAATTCACCCCTCCACTTT.